The 11 T cell receptor beta chains in this list originate from one sample, sequenced in a study of cytomegalovirus exposure and HLA in healthy donors. Primers for the PCR totalled 60 Vbeta and 13 Jbeta. Sequencing used immunoSEQ multiplex PCR; TCRdb keeps in-frame clones, though not all of them. The sample consists of some 96,000 clones, 60% to 80% of them appearing once. The source material was PBMCs. The receptors were sampled from a woman aged 60-75 years in good health and CMV-seropositive.

The chain is built from TRBV9 and TRBJ2-1; TRBD2 agrees at 9 bases. This CDR3 spans 15 amino acids. Trimming cost V 4 bases and J 9 bases; bases outside gene matches: 11. CDR1 SGDLS and CDR2 YYNGEE come from the germline V gene. This CDR3 is CASSPRTSGSGEQFF. CDR3 coding DNA: TGTGCCAGCAGCCCTCGAACTAGCGGGTCCGGTGAGCAGTTCTTC.

The V and J genes are TRBV5-1 and TRBJ2-1; D is undetermined. Trimming shortened V by 5 bases and J by 9 bases, and 15 bases separated the two germline ends. Germline V gives CDR1 SGHRS, CDR2 YFSETQ. This CDR3 region has 13 residues. The CDR3 reads CASSPVPNSEQFF. The CDR3 bases are TGCGCCAGCAGTCCAGTACCTAACAGTGAGCAGTTCTTC.

This clone was picked up one time. This chain uses TRBV20-1 with TRBJ2-4; D not resolved. Germline CDR1 reads DFQATT; CDR2 reads SNEGSKA (reference sequence). There are 10 residues in the CDR3. CDR3 DNA: TGCAGCGTAGCCAAAAACATTCAGTACTTC. Translation gives CSVAKNIQYF.

V gene TRBV12-5 combines with J gene TRBJ1-1; 8 bases line up with TRBD1. Germline V CDR1 and CDR2: LGHNT, FRNRAP. Trimming removed 0 bases from V and 2 bases from J; junction bases left unmatched: 17. This CDR3 has 20 amino acids. The CDR3 nucleotides are TGTGCTAGTGGTTTGGTACCCGCAGGGGGCTTGCTGCTCCGAAACACTGAAGCTTTCTTT. It yields the protein CASGLVPAGGLLLRNTEAFF.

This chain uses TRBV6-5 with TRBJ2-5; TRBD2 might be the D (6 bases). The DNA matches TRBJ2-7 better at its end, which makes the J call doubtful. The CDR3 spans 12 residues. Per germline, CDR1 MNHEY and CDR2 SVGAGI. DNA of the CDR3: TGTGCCGCGGGGCACGGAGAATACGAGCAGTACTTC. As protein: CAAGHGEYEQYF.

The chain carries TRBV20-1 and TRBJ1-1, with 10 nucleotides matching TRBD1. Germline CDR1 is DFQATT and CDR2 is SNEGSKA (reference sequence). The CDR3 runs 11 residues. As DNA, the CDR3 is TGCGGGACAGGGGCGGGAACTGAAGCTTTCTTT. Its translation is CGTGAGTEAFF.

The rearrangement uses TRBV2 and TRBJ2-7; tentative D call: TRBD2 (6 bases). Trimming cost V 6 bases and J 0 bases, with 12 bases left between them. This CDR3 comprises 14 residues. CDR1 and CDR2 from the germline V gene are SNHLY and FYNNEI. CDR3 sequence: CASRGGRGSYEQYF. The DNA of the CDR3 is TGTGCCAGCAGGGGGGGACGTGGCTCCTACGAGCAGTACTTC.

Note on this clone: One junction end does not reproduce the germline sequence, and a read error may be involved. The V gene is TRBV4-1, the J gene TRBJ2-7, with TRBD2 identical over 7 bases. Germline lookup yields CDR1 MGHRA and CDR2 YSYEKL. This CDR3 contains 14 residues. CDR3 nucleotide sequence: TGCGCCAGCAGCCGACCGGGGGGATCCTACAAGCAGTACTTC. Its translation is CASSRPGGSYKQYF.

The chain joins TRBV5-1 to TRBJ1-2; D is perhaps TRBD1 (6 bases). The germline CDR1 and CDR2 sequences are SGHRS and YFSETQ. This CDR3 has 12 amino acids. Trimming cost V 2 bases and J 6 bases, with 8 bases left between them. The CDR3, as DNA: TGCGCCAGCAGCTTTGCAGGGGATGGCTACACCTTC. The encoded protein is CASSFAGDGYTF.

This clone turned up a few times. This chain connects TRBV27 to TRBJ2-7; 9 positions agree with TRBD2. V lost 8 bases to trimming and J lost 5 bases; unmatched junction nucleotides: 10. Germline V lookup: CDR1 MNHEY, CDR2 SMNVEV (reference sequence). CDR3 length: 14 residues. The CDR3 DNA is TGTGCCAGCGGGCATAGCGGGAGAGGCGACGAGCAGTACTTC. Translation gives CASGHSGRGDEQYF.

V and J are TRBV19 and TRBJ2-5; 9 bases match TRBD1. Looked up from germline, CDR1 is LNHDA and CDR2 is SQIVND (reference sequence). The CDR3 spans 16 residues. J gave up 5 bases and V 5 bases, and 12 bases lay outside the gene matches. This CDR3 reads CASSLIGTGFFETQYF. Written as DNA, the CDR3 is TGTGCCAGTAGTTTAATCGGGACAGGGTTTTTTGAGACCCAGTACTTC.